Below, 23 T cell receptor beta chains from the same sample are listed, as sequenced in a study of blood T cells in healthy people across ages. Using a J-beta primer mix together with a sample-barcoded 5' primer, a second PCR was run for about 6 to 12 cycles. MiXCR was run by TCRdb on the 5' RACE reads, yielding one entry per CDR3 protein. The table lists about a million distinct CDR3 sequences, 45% to 50% of them singletons. Sequencing was done on a sample of blood. The receptors were gathered from a man under 40 in good health.

This sequence joins TRBV6-1 and TRBJ2-7; a possible D gene is TRBD2 (5 bases). Germline CDR1 reads MNHNS; CDR2 reads SASEGT. The CDR3 runs 13 residues. V gave up 6 bases and J gave up 4 bases, with 13 bases separating them. The chain's CDR3 is CASRDGDSYEQYF. The DNA for the CDR3 is TGTGCCAGCAGGGACGGGGATTCTTACGAGCAGTACTTC.

V and J are TRBV27 and TRBJ2-5; 7 bases match TRBD2. The DNA end is a closer match to TRBJ2-4, so the J assignment may be wrong. The germline V gene encodes CDR1 MNHEY and CDR2 SMNVEV (reference sequence). This CDR3 contains 14 residues. In nucleotides, the CDR3 is TGTGCCAGCAGTACCCGCTCGGGGGGAAACATTCAGTACTTC. It translates to CASSTRSGGNIQYF.

This sequence joins TRBV29-1 and TRBJ2-2; D gene unclear. Trimming stripped 4 bases from V and 3 bases from J, with 9 bases between. Per germline, CDR1 SQVTM and CDR2 ANQGSEA. The CDR3 extends over 13 amino acids. CDR3 sequence (DNA): TGCAGCGTTGCGCGCACTCACACCGGGGAGCTGTTTTTT. Amino acids: CSVARTHTGELFF.

This clonotype was observed a handful of times. The rearrangement uses TRBV10-3 and TRBJ2-7; TRBD1 matches 7 bases. CDR1 and CDR2 from the germline V gene are ENHRY and SYGVKD. The CDR3 covers 12 residues. V lost 10 bases, J lost 5 bases, and 8 bases stayed unmatched. The CDR3 DNA sequence: TGTGCCACCCGGGACAGCGGACACGAGCAGTACTTC. This translates into CATRDSGHEQYF.

The chain couples TRBV6-5 to TRBJ2-5, with TRBD1 as a possible D gene (6 bases). This CDR3 has 14 residues. From germline, CDR1 is MNHEY and CDR2 SVGAGI. Deletions cut 2 bases from V and 1 base from J, with 8 bases between. CDR3 bases: TGTGCCAGCAGTTACCCGGACAGCCAAGAGACCCAGTACTTC. This codes for CASSYPDSQETQYF.

This clonotype was seen a few times. This clone may be a read error of a much larger clone one base away. V and J are TRBV7-2 and TRBJ2-1, with D uncertain. Matching the DNA end better, TRBJ2-7 makes the J call doubtful. CDR1 and CDR2 (germline): SGHTA, FQGNSA. CDR3 length equals 15 residues. The CDR3 reads CASSLALSSYNEQYF. The CDR3 nucleotides are TGTGCCAGCAGCTTAGCGCTAAGCTCCTACAATGAGCAGTACTTC.

This clonotype appeared a few times. The rearrangement links TRBV6-5 to TRBJ2-5; D is uncertain. The germline gives CDR1 MNHEY, CDR2 SVGAGI. The CDR3 spans 15 residues. The germline V and J ends were trimmed by 0 bases and 5 bases, with 13 bases remaining between them. The CDR3 region is CASSYSYSNEETQYF. As DNA, the CDR3 is TGTGCCAGCAGTTACTCGTACTCAAATGAGGAGACCCAGTACTTC.

The rearrangement uses TRBV6-2 or TRBV6-3 and TRBJ2-3; weak D call: TRBD1 (6 bases). Trimming removed 6 bases at V and 0 bases at J, with 13 bases between. The germline gives CDR1 MNHEY, CDR2 SVGEGT. The CDR3 contains 15 residues. This CDR3 is CASRPGQFSTDTQYF. For the CDR3, the DNA is TGTGCCAGCAGACCTGGACAGTTTAGCACAGATACGCAGTATTTT.

This chain joins TRBV20-1 and TRBJ2-1, with TRBD2 identical over 12 bases. Germline V gives CDR1 DFQATT, CDR2 SNEGSKA (reference sequence). The ends lost 5 bases at V and 7 bases at J; junction bases unmatched: 9. The CDR3 extends over 15 amino acids. The CDR3 region is CSAPPLAGGPNEQFF. In DNA, the CDR3 is TGCAGTGCTCCACCTCTAGCGGGGGGGCCTAATGAGCAGTTCTTC.

This clonotype was found a few times. The chain links TRBV12-3 or TRBV12-4 to TRBJ1-2, with unresolved D. The V end was cut by 6 bases, the J end by 4 bases, with 6 bases between. The CDR3 loop spans 11 amino acids. The CDR3: CASSKGYGYTF. CDR3 DNA: TGTGCCAGCAGCAAGGGCTATGGCTACACCTTC.

Only a few counts were recorded for this clonotype. The rearrangement joins TRBV6-6 to TRBJ2-3; 11 nucleotides align to TRBD2. J lost 5 bases, V lost 5 bases, and 9 bases had no gene match. Germline-derived CDR1 and CDR2 are MNHNY and SVGAGI (reference sequence). The CDR3 runs to 16 residues. CDR3 loop: CASSTLSGGAGDTQYF. The CDR3, as DNA: TGTGCCAGCAGTACCCTTAGCGGGGGGGCGGGAGATACGCAGTATTTT.

The chain carries TRBV20-1 and TRBJ2-7; D remains unclear. CDR1 DFQATT and CDR2 SNEGSKA come from the germline V gene (reference sequence). The V end was cut by 4 bases, the J end by 2 bases, with 9 bases between. This CDR3 region has 12 residues. CDR3 region: CSATVGPYEQYF. The CDR3 DNA is TGCAGTGCTACGGTCGGGCCCTACGAGCAGTACTTC.

This chain connects TRBV7-2 to TRBJ2-7; D possibly corresponds to TRBD1 (5 bases). The V gene's germline CDR1 is SGHTA and CDR2 FQGNSA. Trimming shortened V by 4 bases and J by 6 bases, and 16 bases separated the two germline ends. CDR3 length equals 14 residues. The CDR3 reads CASSSELGRVEQYF. The CDR3 nucleotides are TGTGCCAGCAGCTCCGAACTGGGCAGGGTCGAGCAGTACTTC.

This chain joins TRBV4-1 and TRBJ1-6; D is unclear. Germline lookup yields CDR1 MGHRA and CDR2 YSYEKL. Trimming shortened V by 0 bases and J by 0 bases, and 9 bases separated the two germline ends. The CDR3 runs 17 residues. The CDR3 coding sequence is TGCGCCAGCAGCCAAGACACAGCGAGCTCCTATAATTCACCCCTCCACTTT. This translates into CASSQDTASSYNSPLHF.

This chain connects TRBV2 to TRBJ1-2; TRBD1 aligns across 8 bases. V lost 3 bases, J lost 7 bases, and 10 bases stayed unmatched. This CDR3 region has 15 residues. Germline V gene lookup returns CDR1 SNHLY and CDR2 FYNNEI. The CDR3 nucleotides are TGTGCCAGCAGTGAGGAAGGGCAGGGGGCTGGTGGCTACACCTTC. This gives the protein CASSEEGQGAGGYTF.

This clonotype was observed at least ten times. The rearrangement joins TRBV7-8 to TRBJ1-2; 7 positions agree with TRBD1. The CDR3 covers 16 residues. V lost 6 bases to trimming and J lost 0 bases; unmatched junction nucleotides: 10. Germline CDR1 reads SGHVS; CDR2 reads FQNEAQ. The CDR3 DNA follows: TGTGCCAGCAGGGGATTGGACAGGCCGGCTAACTATGGCTACACCTTC. Protein sequence: CASRGLDRPANYGYTF.

The rearrangement links TRBV7-2 to TRBJ2-1; maybe TRBD2 (5 bases). Germline CDR1 reads SGHTA; CDR2 reads FQGNSA. V lost 4 bases, J lost 5 bases, and 15 bases lay in between. This CDR3 is built from 15 residues. CDR3 loop: CASSSQSGNNNEQFF. CDR3 nucleotide sequence: TGTGCCAGCAGCTCCCAATCGGGGAATAACAATGAGCAGTTCTTC.

The rearrangement joins TRBV12-3 or TRBV12-4 to TRBJ1-4; D unresolved. The CDR3 has 12 residues. Trimming took off 1 base at V and 11 bases at J, with 8 bases between the two ends. In nucleotides, the CDR3 is TGTGCCAGCAGTTTAGTCGGCGACAAACTGTTTTTT. Its translation is CASSLVGDKLFF.

The V gene is TRBV20-1, the J gene TRBJ1-2; maybe TRBD1 (6 bases). CDR3 size: 13 residues. V was clipped by 5 bases and J by 4 bases, with 14 bases between them. Per germline, CDR1 DFQATT and CDR2 SNEGSKA (reference sequence). The CDR3 DNA reads as TGCAGTGCTTCGCAGGGGACCTCCTATGGCTACACCTTC. As protein: CSASQGTSYGYTF.

Only a few counts were recorded for this clonotype. The DNA for the CDR3 is TGTGCCAGCAGTTACGGGACATATGGCTCCTACAATGAGCAGTTCTTC. The encoded protein is CASSYGTYGSYNEQFF. The chain joins TRBV6-2 or TRBV6-3 to TRBJ2-1, with D perhaps TRBD1 (6 bases). The V end lost 2 bases, the J end lost 0 bases, and 11 bases lay between the germline ends. Germline CDR1 reads MNHEY; CDR2 reads SVGEGT. The CDR3 is made up of 16 amino acids.

This clonotype was recorded many times. This chain connects TRBV14 to TRBJ1-1, with TRBD1 as a possible D gene (5 bases). CDR1 is SGHDN and CDR2 is FVKESK in the germline V gene. The CDR3 sequence is 14 residues long. V was cut by 3 bases and J by 2 bases, with 10 bases left in between. Here the CDR3 DNA reads TGTGCCAGCAGCCAGCTCAGGGACAACACTGAAGCTTTCTTT. Its protein is CASSQLRDNTEAFF.

J is TRBJ2-2 and V is TRBV3-1; tentatively, D is TRBD1 or TRBD2 (5 bases each). This CDR3 has 13 amino acids. Germline V gene data show CDR1 as LGHDT and CDR2 as YNNKEL (reference sequence). The V gene lost 8 bases and the J gene lost 6 bases, with 13 bases spanning the gap. The CDR3 nucleotides read TGTGCCAGCTGCGTCGGGGCGGCCGGGGAGCTGTTTTTT. It encodes CASCVGAAGELFF.

The V and J genes are TRBV7-9 and TRBJ2-1; either TRBD1 or TRBD2 may fit D (5 bases each). This CDR3 comprises 17 residues. CDR1 and CDR2 (germline): SEHNR, FQNEAQ (reference sequence). V was cut by 5 bases and J by 6 bases, with 23 bases left in between. The CDR3 DNA follows: TGTGCCAGCAGCCCTCGGTTCCGTGTTGTTGGGGGCAATGAGCAGTTCTTC. Its protein product is CASSPRFRVVGGNEQFF.